Listed below are T cell receptor beta chains from one sample, sequenced in a study of T cell changes during pregnancy in multiple sclerosis. This table comes from immunoSEQ multiplex PCR, and its TCRdb copy is limited to in-frame clones, with some not included. The data contain around 36,000 clones, more than 80% of them seen just once; the ten biggest clones take up less than 1.5%. The sample consisted of peripheral blood, taken before pregnancy. The receptors derive from a female donor with multiple sclerosis, enrolled in a pregnancy study. The CDR3 runs from the conserved cysteine through the conserved F or W. Each record gives: clone size, V gene, D gene, J gene, CDR3 DNA, CDR3 protein. A D gene is named only where the DNA matches it firmly. The listing skips clone size in some rows; elsewhere it reads once, few, many or a size class.

>once|TRBV19|NA|TRBJ1-1
TGTGCCAGTTCGACTAACTTGAACACTGAAGCTTTCTTT
CASSTNLNTEAFF
>NA|TRBV7-2|TRBD2|TRBJ2-1
TGTGCCAGCAGCTTCTCTAGCGGGAGGGCCGTTTACAATGAGCAGTTCTTC
CASSFSSGRAVYNEQFF
>NA|TRBV2|NA|TRBJ2-1
TGTGCCAGCAGCCGACTCATTACTACCTACAATGAGCAGTTCTTC
CASSRLITTYNEQFF
>NA|TRBV30|TRBD2|TRBJ2-7
TGTGCCTGGAGTGTAAAGTATGGGACTAGCGGGAGGAACGAGCAGTACTTC
CAWSVKYGTSGRNEQYF
>NA|TRBV2|TRBD1|TRBJ2-1
TGTGCCAGCAGTGGGACAGGGGTCAATGAGCAGTTCTTC
CASSGTGVNEQFF
>NA|TRBV27|NA|TRBJ2-1
TGTGCCAGCAGTTTAATAGCGGAAACCTTCAATGAGCAGTTCTTC
CASSLIAETFNEQFF
>NA|TRBV9|TRBD2|TRBJ2-3
TGTGCCAGCAGCGTAGCTGGCGGGAGGGTAACAGATACGCAGTATTTT
CASSVAGGRVTDTQYF
>few|TRBV13|TRBD2|TRBJ2-3
TGTGCCAGCAGCAACCAGGGACTAGCGGAAAGTCGGACGGGCACAGATACGCAGTATTTT
CASSNQGLAESRTGTDTQYF
>NA|TRBV28|NA|TRBJ1-5
TGTGCCAGCAGTTTTGAGGGCTTGGGGGGACAGCCCCAGCATTTT
CASSFEGLGGQPQHF
>NA|TRBV19|NA|TRBJ2-7
TGTGCCAGTAGTTTCGGACGAGGGTCCTACGAGCAGTACTTC
CASSFGRGSYEQYF
>NA|TRBV7-2|TRBD2|TRBJ2-7
TGTGCCAGCAGCTTAGATGCTAGCGGACTACCCTACGAGCAGTACTTC
CASSLDASGLPYEQYF
>NA|TRBV30|NA|TRBJ2-3
TGTGCCCGCGGCGAAGGGGGAAGGAGAGATACGCAGTATTTT
CARGEGGRRDTQYF
>NA|TRBV4-1|TRBD1|TRBJ2-1
TGCGCCAGCAGCCAAGAACAGGGGGTATACAATGAGCAGTTCTTC
CASSQEQGVYNEQFF
>NA|TRBV28|TRBD1|TRBJ2-7
TGTGCCAGCAGAAAGGGGGCTAGGAACGAGCAGTACTTC
CASRKGARNEQYF
>NA|TRBV7-6|NA|TRBJ2-2
TGTGCCAGCAGCTTGGTACAGGGTAAAGGCGGGGAGCTGTTTTTT
CASSLVQGKGGELFF
>NA|TRBV9|NA|TRBJ2-3
TGTGCCAGCAGCTCAGGAGGGAGGAGCACAGATACGCAGTATTTT
CASSSGGRSTDTQYF
>NA|TRBV4-1|TRBD2|TRBJ2-7
TGCGCCAGCAGCCAAGCCCGACTAGCGGGCCGGTACGAGCAGTACTTC
CASSQARLAGRYEQYF
>NA|TRBV5-4|NA|TRBJ2-3
TGTGCCAGCAGCTTGTGGGAGGATACGCAGTATTTT
CASSLWEDTQYF
>NA|TRBV5-1|NA|TRBJ2-2
TGCGCCAGCAGCCCCCCCGGGAGAGGTGGGGAGCTGTTTTTT
CASSPPGRGGELFF
>NA|TRBV29-1|NA|TRBJ1-5
TGCAGCGTTGAATTCCGGGGGGGCAAGAGCAATCAGCCCCAGCATTTT
CSVEFRGGKSNQPQHF
>NA|TRBV5-1|TRBD1|TRBJ2-3
TGCGCCAGCCATCCAACAGGGGGGCTCCGGGATACGCAGTATTTT
CASHPTGGLRDTQYF
>NA|TRBV5-1|TRBD1|TRBJ2-1
TGCGCCAGCAGCTCCGACAGGGCTTACAATGAGCAGTTCTTC
CASSSDRAYNEQFF
>NA|TRBV6-5|NA|TRBJ2-7
TGTGCCAGCAGTTACTCGATCCAACTCTACGAGCAGTACTTC
CASSYSIQLYEQYF
>once|TRBV4-1|TRBD2|TRBJ2-7
TGCGCCAGCAGCCAAGTCTCCCTCAGCGGGATATCTCCCTACGAGCAGTACTTC
CASSQVSLSGISPYEQYF
>NA|TRBV19|TRBD2|TRBJ2-2
TGTGCCAGTAGTTTCCGATCCGGGAGGCAGGGCACCGGGGAGCTGTTTTTT
CASSFRSGRQGTGELFF
>NA|TRBV6-1|NA|TRBJ2-7
TGTGCCAGCAGTGAAGCTATTACAGGTGATCGGTCCTACGAGCAGTACTTC
CASSEAITGDRSYEQYF
>NA|TRBV18|TRBD1|TRBJ2-1
TGTGCCAGCTCACCACCCGGGACAGACTACAATGAGCAGTTCTTC
CASSPPGTDYNEQFF
>NA|TRBV7-9|NA|TRBJ1-1
TGTGCCAGCAGCTTAGCGCTCGGGGGGTTTGAAGCTTTCTTT
CASSLALGGFEAFF
>NA|TRBV27|TRBD1|TRBJ1-5
TGTGCCAGCAGTCCAAGACAGGGGGCTGTTCAGCCCCAGCATTTT
CASSPRQGAVQPQHF
>NA|TRBV18|NA|TRBJ2-7
TGTGCCAGCTCACCGCATAAACTAGACGAGCAGTACTTC
CASSPHKLDEQYF
>NA|TRBV5-4|TRBD1|TRBJ2-7
TGTGCCAGCAGCGAGGGGACAGGGGGAAACTACGAGCAGTACTTC
CASSEGTGGNYEQYF
>NA|TRBV6-6|TRBD1|TRBJ2-5
TGTGCCAGCAGCCAAGGGAAGACAGGGGGAGGAGAGACCCAGTACTTC
CASSQGKTGGGETQYF
>NA|TRBV4-1|TRBD1|TRBJ2-7
TGCGCCAGCAGCCCTGCCGGGACAGGGGACTACGAGCAGTACTTC
CASSPAGTGDYEQYF
>once|TRBV18|NA|TRBJ2-7
TGTGCCAGCTCCCTCGAACAGGGGGGGTACGAGCAGTACTTC
CASSLEQGGYEQYF
>NA|TRBV19|TRBD1|TRBJ2-5
TGTGCCAGTAGTCTGGGACAGCTCGATCGGGAGACCCAGTACTTC
CASSLGQLDRETQYF
>NA|TRBV5-1|TRBD1|TRBJ2-3
TGCGCCAGCAGACAGGGGGGAAGCACAGATACGCAGTATTTT
CASRQGGSTDTQYF
>NA|TRBV7-3|NA|TRBJ2-7
TGTGCCAGCAGCCCACATTACCTTAATCCCGTCTACGAGCAGTACTTC
CASSPHYLNPVYEQYF
>NA|TRBV18|TRBD1|TRBJ1-5
TGTGCCAGCTGCCTACAGGGGAACAATCAGCCCCAGCATTTT
CASCLQGNNQPQHF
>NA|TRBV28|NA|TRBJ1-2
TGTGCCGGGGCCGCAGGGGAAGGCTATGGCTACACCTTC
CAGAAGEGYGYTF
>NA|TRBV5-4|TRBD1|TRBJ2-5
TGTGCCAGCAGCTTGAAACAGGGGGCAGAGACCCAGTACTTC
CASSLKQGAETQYF
>NA|TRBV5-1|NA|TRBJ1-1
TGCGCCAGCAGCTTGGGTGGACAGTCGAACACTGAAGCTTTCTTT
CASSLGGQSNTEAFF
>NA|TRBV11-3|TRBD2|TRBJ2-2
TGTGCCAGCAGCCCTCGGACTAGGGGCACCGGGGAGCTGTTTTTT
CASSPRTRGTGELFF
>NA|TRBV30|TRBD1|TRBJ2-5
TGTGCCTGGGACAGGGGAGAGACCCAGTACTTC
CAWDRGETQYF
>NA|TRBV9|NA|TRBJ2-3
TGTGCCAGCAGCGTAGGCGGGTCCGCAGATACGCAGTATTTT
CASSVGGSADTQYF
>few|TRBV6-5|NA|TRBJ1-1
TGTGCCAGCAGCCTATCCCAGAACACTGAAGCTTTCTTT
CASSLSQNTEAFF
>NA|TRBV5-6|TRBD1|TRBJ2-1
TGTGCCAGCAGCTTGGGACAGGGGGGATACAATGAGCAGTTCTTC
CASSLGQGGYNEQFF
>NA|TRBV5-1|NA|TRBJ1-1
TGCGCCAGCAGCTTGGTTGGGGCATTGAACACTGAAGCTTTCTTT
CASSLVGALNTEAFF
>NA|TRBV9|TRBD2|TRBJ2-3
TGTGCCAGCAGCGTCACTAGCGGGAGGGCAGATACGCAGTATTTT
CASSVTSGRADTQYF
>NA|TRBV6-6|NA|TRBJ2-5
TGTGCCAGCAGTTACGTTGAGGGAAAGGAGACCCAGTACTTC
CASSYVEGKETQYF
>NA|TRBV7-2|TRBD1|TRBJ2-7
TGTGCCAGCAGCTCCGACAGGGTGAACGAGCAGTACTTC
CASSSDRVNEQYF
>NA|TRBV4-3|TRBD1|TRBJ1-2
TGCGCCAGCAGCCACGAACAAGAGGACAGGCGTCTTGGCTACACCTTC
CASSHEQEDRRLGYTF
>NA|TRBV18|TRBD1|TRBJ2-7
TGTGCCAGCTCTCGGGGACAGGGGAAGGGGAACTCCTACGAGCAGTACTTC
CASSRGQGKGNSYEQYF